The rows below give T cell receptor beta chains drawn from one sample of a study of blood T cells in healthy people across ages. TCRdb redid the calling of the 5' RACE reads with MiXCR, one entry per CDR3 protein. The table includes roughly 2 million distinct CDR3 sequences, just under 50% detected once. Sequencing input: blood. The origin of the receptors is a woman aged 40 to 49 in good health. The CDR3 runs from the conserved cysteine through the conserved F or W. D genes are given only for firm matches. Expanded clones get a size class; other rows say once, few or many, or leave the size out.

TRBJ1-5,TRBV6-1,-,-,CASSEGTALGQPQHF,TGTGCCAGCAGTGAAGGCACCGCTCTGGGTCAGCCCCAGCATTTT
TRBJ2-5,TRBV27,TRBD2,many,CASSTGGSETQYF,TGCGCCAGCAGCACGGGGGGATCAGAGACCCAGTACTTC
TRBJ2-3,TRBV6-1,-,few,CASSEGLLKTDTQYF,TGTGCCAGCAGTGAAGGACTATTGAAGACGGATACGCAGTATTTT
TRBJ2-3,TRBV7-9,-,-,CASSPPGADTYTQYF,TGTGCCAGCAGCCCGCCCGGGGCAGACACATATACGCAGTATTTT
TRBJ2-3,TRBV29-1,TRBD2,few,CRTSAQRGTPDTQYF,TGCAGAACGTCAGCCCAGCGGGGGACCCCAGATACGCAGTATTTT
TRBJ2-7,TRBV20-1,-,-,CSAWLPPYEQYF,TGCAGTGCTTGGTTACCCCCCTACGAGCAGTACTTC
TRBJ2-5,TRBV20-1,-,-,CSAAWDRQETQYF,TGCAGTGCTGCCTGGGACCGCCAAGAGACCCAGTACTTC
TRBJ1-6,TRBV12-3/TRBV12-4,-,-,CASSKPGWYNSPLHF,TGTGCCAGCAGTAAGCCAGGGTGGTATAATTCACCCCTCCACTTT
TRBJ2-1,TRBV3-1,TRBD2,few,CASSQDTSGGHSSYNEQFF,TGTGCCAGCAGCCAAGACACTAGCGGGGGTCATAGCTCCTACAATGAGCAGTTCTTC
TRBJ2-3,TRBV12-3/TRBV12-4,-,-,CASRLRGDTQYF,TGTGCCAGCAGATTAAGGGGAGATACGCAGTATTTT
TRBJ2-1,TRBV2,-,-,CASSGERLRGQFF,TGTGCCAGCAGTGGAGAGAGACTGAGGGGTCAGTTCTTC
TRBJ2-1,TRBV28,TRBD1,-,CASRTGTHEQFF,TGTGCCAGCAGGACAGGGACCCACGAGCAGTTCTTC
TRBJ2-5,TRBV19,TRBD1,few,CASAPGDRRHEQYF,TGTGCCAGCGCACCCGGGGACAGAAGACATGAGCAGTACTTC
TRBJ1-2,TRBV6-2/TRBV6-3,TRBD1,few,CASRPRDRQSYGYTF,TGTGCCAGCAGGCCCCGGGACAGGCAATCCTATGGCTACACCTTC
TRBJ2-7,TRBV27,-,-,CASTPLWFHEQYF,TGTGCCAGCACTCCCCTCTGGTTTCATGAGCAGTACTTC
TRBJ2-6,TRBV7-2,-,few,CASSLRGLGMHSSGANVLTF,TGTGCCAGCAGCTTGAGGGGACTCGGGATGCACTCATCTGGGGCCAACGTCCTGACTTTC
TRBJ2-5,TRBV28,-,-,CANSLLQGTQYF,TGTGCCAACAGCCTATTGCAAGGGACCCAGTACTTC
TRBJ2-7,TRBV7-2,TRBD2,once,CASSPRLAVGNEQFF,TGTGCCAGCAGCCCCCGACTAGCAGTTGGCAATGAGCAGTTCTTT
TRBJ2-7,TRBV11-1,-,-,CASSLGLRNEQYF,TGTGCCAGCAGCCTCGGCCTGCGGAACGAGCAGTACTTC
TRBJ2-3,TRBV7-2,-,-,CASGGLGRTDTQYF,TGTGCCAGCGGGGGACTGGGGCGCACAGATACGCAGTATTTT
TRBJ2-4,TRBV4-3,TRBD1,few,CASSQEGTEGNIQYF,TGCGCCAGCAGCCAAGAAGGGACAGAGGGGAACATTCAGTACTTC
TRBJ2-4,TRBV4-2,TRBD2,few,CASSQVAGLEAQNIQYF,TGTGCCAGCAGCCAAGTAGCGGGACTCGAAGCCCAAAACATTCAGTACTTC
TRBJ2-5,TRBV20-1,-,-,CSARDQGRRETQYF,TGCAGTGCTAGAGATCAGGGACGGCGGGAGACCCAGTACTTC
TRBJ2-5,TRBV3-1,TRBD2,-,CASSHTFGVGGAVRETQYF,TGTGCCAGCAGCCATACGTTTGGGGTCGGGGGGGCGGTTCGAGAGACCCAGTACTTC
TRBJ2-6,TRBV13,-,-,CASTGVGSGANVLTF,TGTGCCAGCACCGGGGTGGGCTCTGGGGCCAACGTCCTGACTTTC
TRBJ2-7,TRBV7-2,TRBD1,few,CASSTRTGQGDYEQYF,TGTGCCAGCAGTACTAGAACCGGGCAGGGGGACTACGAGCAGTACTTC
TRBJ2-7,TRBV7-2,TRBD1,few,CASSLTRSQGAREQYF,TGTGCCAGCAGCTTGACACGGAGCCAGGGGGCGAGGGAGCAGTACTTC
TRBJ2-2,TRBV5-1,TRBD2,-,CASSSGLAGVPGELFF,TGCGCCAGCAGCTCCGGACTAGCGGGGGTCCCCGGGGAGCTGTTTTTT
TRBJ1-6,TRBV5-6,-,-,CASSSRRTDRLSPLHF,TGTGCCAGCAGCTCCCGACGGACCGACCGATTATCACCCCTCCACTTT
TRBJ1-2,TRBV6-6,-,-,CASSYSEGGYLYGYTF,TGTGCCAGCAGTTACTCGGAGGGTGGGTATCTCTATGGCTACACCTTC
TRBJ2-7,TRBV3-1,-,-,CASSQDGQGFSYEQYF,TGTGCCAGCAGCCAAGATGGGCAGGGGTTTTCGTACGAGCAGTACTTC
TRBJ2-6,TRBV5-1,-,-,CASRAGPSSGANVLTF,TGTGCCAGCAGGGCCGGACCGAGCTCTGGGGCCAACGTCCTGACTTTC